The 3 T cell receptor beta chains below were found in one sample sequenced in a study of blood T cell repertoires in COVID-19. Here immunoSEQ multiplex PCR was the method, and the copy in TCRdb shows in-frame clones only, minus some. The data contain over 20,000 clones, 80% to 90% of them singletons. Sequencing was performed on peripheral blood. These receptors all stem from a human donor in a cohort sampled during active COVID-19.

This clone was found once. The chain's CDR3 is CASSPGGGSRRETQYF. The CDR3 DNA reads TGTGCCAGCAGTCCCGGAGGCGGTAGTAGGAGAGAGACCCAGTACTTC. The rearrangement links TRBV28 to TRBJ2-5, with a possible D match to TRBD2 (5 bases). Trimming removed 5 bases from V and 4 bases from J, with 20 bases in between. CDR1 is MDHEN and CDR2 is SYDVKM in the germline V gene. The CDR3 is 16 amino acids.

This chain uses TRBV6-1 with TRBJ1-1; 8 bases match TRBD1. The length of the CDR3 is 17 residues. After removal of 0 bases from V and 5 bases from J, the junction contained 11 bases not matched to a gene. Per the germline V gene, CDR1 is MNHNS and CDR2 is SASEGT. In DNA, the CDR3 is TGTGCCAGCAGTGAAGCGCTTGTCAGGGGGCGCAGGACTGAAGCTTTCTTT. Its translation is CASSEALVRGRRTEAFF.

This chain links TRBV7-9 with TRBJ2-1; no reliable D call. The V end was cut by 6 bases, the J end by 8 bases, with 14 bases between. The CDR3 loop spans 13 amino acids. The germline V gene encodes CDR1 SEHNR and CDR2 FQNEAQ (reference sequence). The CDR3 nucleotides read TGTGCCAGCAGTTCGACAAATACCTATGAGCAGTTCTTC. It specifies CASSSTNTYEQFF.